A single sample is the source of the 13 T cell receptor beta chains below, sequenced in a study of blood T cell repertoires in COVID-19. This table comes from immunoSEQ multiplex PCR, and its TCRdb copy is limited to in-frame clones, with some not included. In the table there are around 140,000 clones, roughly 87% of which are singletons. Sequenced input: peripheral blood. Source of these receptors: a man in his sixties or seventies with acute or convalescent COVID-19.

The chain carries TRBV5-1 and TRBJ2-1; 8 positions agree with TRBD1. CDR3 length: 14 residues. Trimming took 1 base from V and 8 from J; bases not matched to a gene: 5. CDR1 is SGHRS and CDR2 is YFSETQ in the germline V gene. The CDR3 DNA sequence: TGCGCCAGCAGCTTGACAACAGGGGGAGATGAGCAGTTCTTC. Its translation: CASSLTTGGDEQFF.

V and J are TRBV7-9 and TRBJ2-7; tentatively, D is TRBD2 (6 bases). The V gene's germline CDR1 is SEHNR and CDR2 FQNEAQ (reference sequence). This CDR3 is built from 15 residues. V gave up 5 bases and J gave up 2 bases, with 16 bases separating them. CDR3 bases: TGTGCCAGCAGCGGAGGGCGGAGGGAGACCTACGAGCAGTACTTC. The encoded protein is CASSGGRRETYEQYF. Filled out from reference TRBV7-9 and TRBJ2-7, the complete variable domain reads DTGVSQNPRHKITKRGQNVTFRCDPISEHNRLYWYRQTLGQGPEFLTYFQNEAQLEKSRLLSDRFSAERPKGSFSTLEIQRTEQGDSAMYLCASSGGRRETYEQYFGPGTRLTVT.

About this clone: This sample also contains other DNA sequences that code for the same CDR3. The genes are TRBV7-9 and TRBJ1-3; D unclear. V lost 0 bases and J 0 bases, leaving 6 bases between the germline ends. The CDR3 runs to 15 residues. Germline V gene data show CDR1 as SEHNR and CDR2 as FQNEAQ (reference sequence). The CDR3 sequence: CASSLAGGSGNTIYF. For the CDR3, the DNA is TGTGCCAGCAGCTTAGCTGGCGGCTCTGGAAACACCATATATTTT.

This chain links TRBV6-5 with TRBJ1-5; perhaps TRBD1 as D (6 bases). The CDR3 runs to 14 residues. Germline lookup yields CDR1 MNHEY and CDR2 SVGAGI. V was clipped by 2 bases and J by 4 bases, with 9 bases between them. CDR3 region: CASSYGQGNQPQHF. The DNA of the CDR3 is TGTGCCAGCAGTTACGGGCAGGGGAATCAGCCCCAGCATTTT.

The V call is TRBV23-1, the J call TRBJ1-2, with 7 bases that match TRBD1. TRBV23-1 is filed as an ORF, its function uncertain. The V and J ends lost 4 bases and 4 bases, in that order; junction bases with no gene match: 12. The length of the CDR3 is 16 residues. The DNA for the CDR3 is TGCGCCAGCAGTCCATGGAGACAGGGTAGCGGCTATGGCTACACCTTC. It encodes CASSPWRQGSGYGYTF.

This chain joins TRBV4-2 and TRBJ1-5, with D perhaps TRBD1 (5 bases). The germline V and J ends were trimmed by 1 base and 4 bases, with 11 bases remaining between them. The CDR3 runs to 15 residues. Germline CDR1 LGHNA, CDR2 YNFKEQ. CDR3 coding DNA: TGTGCCAGCAGCCAAGGCTCAGGGATGAATCAGCCCCAGCATTTT. Encoded protein: CASSQGSGMNQPQHF.

V gene TRBV29-1 combines with J gene TRBJ2-5, with 7 bases lining up with TRBD1. The length of the CDR3 is 14 residues. CDR1 SQVTM and CDR2 ANQGSEA come from the germline V gene. The J segment lost 4 bases and the V segment lost 3 bases, leaving 8 bases of the junction unmatched. The CDR3 DNA is TGCAGCGTTGATCGTTCAGGGGGTAGAGAGACCCAGTACTTC. It is translated as CSVDRSGGRETQYF.

The chain combines TRBV27 with TRBJ1-1; the D gene is possibly TRBD1 (6 bases). The germline gives CDR1 MNHEY, CDR2 SMNVEV (reference sequence). CDR3 length: 15 residues. V lost 6 bases, J lost 4 bases, and 18 bases lay in between. CDR3 in amino acids: CASSLTGRVGTEAFF. The CDR3 region has the DNA TGTGCCAGCAGCCTCACAGGGAGGGTCGGCACTGAAGCTTTCTTT.

This chain links TRBV21-1 with TRBJ2-7; TRBD1 is taken as the D call from the table, unchecked against the DNA. TRBV21-1 is recorded as a pseudogene. The CDR3 consists of 15 residues. In nucleotides, the CDR3 is TGTGCCAGCAGCAAGGGGACAGGGCTGTTGAACGAGCAGTACTTC. Translating it yields CASSKGTGLLNEQYF.

This chain connects TRBV27 to TRBJ1-6; possible D gene TRBD1, 5 bases. The ends were cut back, 1 base at V and 4 bases at J, with 11 bases in the middle. CDR3 length: 16 residues. The germline V gene encodes CDR1 MNHEY and CDR2 SMNVEV (reference sequence). CDR3 in DNA: TGTGCCAGCAGTTTATTCCCAGGGAATTATAATTCACCCCTCCACTTT. This sequence encodes CASSLFPGNYNSPLHF.

The chain has TRBV5-4 and TRBJ2-3; TRBD2 agrees at 9 bases. Germline loops: CDR1 SGHNT, CDR2 YYREEE (reference sequence). Trimming took 2 bases from V and 5 from J; bases not matched to a gene: 6. CDR3 length equals 15 residues. CDR3 coding DNA: TGTGCCAGCAGCTTAGCGGGAGGAGCGGGAGATACGCAGTATTTT. Residues: CASSLAGGAGDTQYF.

The chain joins TRBV7-2 to TRBJ2-4; 8 nucleotides match TRBD1. Germline CDR1 SGHTA, CDR2 FQGNSA. There are 16 residues in the CDR3. The ends lost 1 base at V and 6 bases at J; junction bases unmatched: 8. The CDR3 is CASSLGTGGMGNIQYF. DNA of the CDR3: TGTGCCAGCAGCTTAGGAACAGGGGGTATGGGAAACATTCAGTACTTC.

This chain uses TRBV5-1 with TRBJ2-2; D is ambiguous. Trimming took off 0 bases at V and 4 bases at J, with 4 bases between the two ends. The CDR3 has 13 amino acids. Per germline, CDR1 SGHRS and CDR2 YFSETQ. The DNA of the CDR3 is TGCGCCAGCAGCTTGGAGCTCACCGGGGAGCTGTTTTTT. This encodes CASSLELTGELFF. The complete variable domain, with remaining parts taken from reference TRBV5-1 and TRBJ2-2, reads KAGVTQTPRYLIKTRGQQVTLSCSPISGHRSVSWYQQTPGQGLQFLFEYFSETQRNKGNFPGRFSGRQFSNSRSEMNVSTLELGDSALYLCASSLELTGELFFGEGSRLTVL.